A single sample is the source of the 19 T cell receptor beta chains below, sequenced in a study of cytomegalovirus exposure and HLA in healthy donors (dated by TCRdb to about 2017). The protocol used for the library was the immunoSEQ multiplex PCR assay. A mixture of 60 forward primers for TCR Vbeta segments and 13 reverse primers for TCR Jbeta segments was used in the multiplex PCR. In TCRdb, the immuneACCESS table is reduced to in-frame sequences with V and J assigned. These tables do not hold every clone; where another copy was compared, an unresolved V gene accounts for under half, and the others remain unexplained. Within this sample are some 150,000 clones, with about 65% of them counted one time only. Clones ranked in the top ten supply under 3.5% of the sample. Sequenced material: PBMCs. These receptors were obtained from a woman between 25 and 40 years old in good health and CMV-seronegative.

The rearrangement joins TRBV7-6 to TRBJ1-4; D not resolved. Between the trimmed V and J ends, which lost 5 bases and 4 bases, there was a span of 11 bases. Germline values: CDR1 SGHVS, CDR2 FNYEAQ. The CDR3 totals 14 residues. The CDR3 nucleotides are TGTGCCAGCAGCAGCGCCCCCTATAATGAAAAACTGTTTTTT. Its translation is CASSSAPYNEKLFF.

Comment on this clone: A junction boundary mismatches the germline segment, possibly from a read error. This chain joins TRBV29-1 and TRBJ2-7; D possibly corresponds to TRBD1 (7 bases). The CDR3 contains 13 residues. CDR1 is SQVTM and CDR2 is ANQGSEA in the germline V gene. The CDR3: CSVEEAGGYEQYF. CDR3 bases: TGCAGCGTCGAAGAGGCAGGGGGGTACGAGCAGTACTTC.

The chain combines TRBV27 with TRBJ2-5, with TRBD1 as a possible D gene (6 bases). The CDR3 is 13 residues long. Germline CDR1 reads MNHEY; CDR2 reads SMNVEV (reference sequence). V shed 8 bases and J shed 5 bases, with 15 bases lying between them. The CDR3 sequence is CASAPQGMETQYF. In nucleotides, the CDR3 is TGTGCCAGCGCACCCCAGGGGATGGAGACCCAGTACTTC.

The V and J genes are TRBV18 and TRBJ2-7; 14 bases map to TRBD2. In germline, CDR1 is KGHSH, CDR2 LQKENI. J gave up 1 base and V 3 bases, and 8 bases lay outside the gene matches. This CDR3 is 18 amino acids long. The CDR3 loop is CASSPPGLAGVGSYEQYF. The CDR3 bases are TGTGCCAGCTCACCTCCGGGACTAGCGGGAGTCGGTTCCTACGAGCAGTACTTC.

This chain links TRBV4-3 with TRBJ2-5, with a weak D call TRBD1 (5 bases). V was shortened by 0 bases and J by 7 bases, with 18 bases between the two germline ends. From germline, CDR1 is LGHNA and CDR2 YSLEER. The CDR3 sequence is 16 residues long. The CDR3 region has the DNA TGCGCCAGCAGCCAAGATGGCGCGGATTTAAGGGGGACCCAGTACTTC. It is translated as CASSQDGADLRGTQYF.

The chain carries TRBV13 and TRBJ2-1, with 9 bases matching TRBD2. Germline V gene data show CDR1 as PRHDT and CDR2 as FYEKMQ (reference sequence). This CDR3 has 17 amino acids. The V and J ends lost 4 bases and 0 bases, in that order; junction bases with no gene match: 7. Here the CDR3 reads CASSYLAGRASYNEQFF. Written as DNA, the CDR3 is TGTGCCAGCAGCTACCTAGCGGGGAGGGCCTCCTACAATGAGCAGTTCTTC.

The gene calls are TRBV28 and TRBJ2-4; D might be TRBD1 (5 bases). Trimming pared 7 bases from V and 3 bases from J, leaving 16 bases between. This CDR3 region has 15 residues. Germline CDR1 and CDR2: MDHEN and SYDVKM. CDR3 DNA: TGTGCCAGCACCCTAGGGGTTATTGGCAAAAACATTCAGTACTTC. Amino acid sequence: CASTLGVIGKNIQYF. The whole variable domain, filled in from reference TRBV28 and TRBJ2-4, reads DVKVTQSSRYLVKRTGEKVFLECVQDMDHENMFWYRQDPGLGLRLIYFSYDVKMKEKGDIPEGYSVSREKKERFSLILESASTNQTSMYLCASTLGVIGKNIQYFGAGTRLSVL.

Only a few counts were recorded for this clone. The chain has TRBV18 and TRBJ1-1, with D uncertain. The germline gives CDR1 KGHSH, CDR2 LQKENI. CDR3 length equals 16 residues. The V end lost 2 bases, the J end lost 1 base, and 14 bases lay between the germline ends. CDR3 protein: CASSPNYGIWNTEAFF. The CDR3 DNA follows: TGTGCCAGCTCACCAAATTACGGGATCTGGAACACTGAAGCTTTCTTT.

The V call is TRBV27, the J call TRBJ2-7; possible D gene TRBD2, 5 bases. CDR1 and CDR2 from the germline V gene are MNHEY and SMNVEV (reference sequence). The CDR3 is 14 residues long. Trimming pared 3 bases from V and 3 bases from J, leaving 12 bases between. Here the CDR3 reads CASSFERAIYEQYF. CDR3 coding DNA: TGTGCCAGCAGTTTCGAGAGGGCCATCTACGAGCAGTACTTC.

The gene calls are TRBV6-5 and TRBJ2-5; a possible D gene is TRBD1 (5 bases). The DNA end lines up better with TRBJ2-7; the J call may be wrong. Germline V gene data show CDR1 as MNHEY and CDR2 as SVGAGI. The CDR3 extends over 14 amino acids. DNA of the CDR3: TGTGCCAGCAGTTACGCAGACAGATCCTACGAGCAGTACTTC. Its protein is CASSYADRSYEQYF.

The chain joins TRBV13 to TRBJ2-1; 14 bases are shared with TRBD2. CDR1 and CDR2 (germline): PRHDT, FYEKMQ (reference sequence). This CDR3 is 17 amino acids long. J gave up 6 bases and V 4 bases, and 8 bases lay outside the gene matches. For the CDR3, the DNA is TGTGCCAGCAGCTCCGGGACTAGCGGGAGTTTCGGCAATGAGCAGTTCTTC. As protein: CASSSGTSGSFGNEQFF. The whole variable domain, remainder taken from reference TRBV13 and TRBJ2-1, is AAGVIQSPRHLIKEKRETATLKCYPIPRHDTVYWYQQGPGQDPQFLISFYEKMQSDKGSIPDRFSAQQFSDYHSELNMSSLELGDSALYFCASSSGTSGSFGNEQFFGPGTRLTVL.

This clone was seen more than once but under ten times. The chain employs TRBV5-1 and TRBJ1-2; a possible D gene is TRBD1 (6 bases). V gave up 4 bases and J gave up 1 base, with 8 bases separating them. CDR3 length: 13 amino acids. From germline, CDR1 is SGHRS and CDR2 YFSETQ. The CDR3, as DNA: TGCGCCAGCAGCGGGGGCAGTAACTATGGCTACACCTTC. Its protein product is CASSGGSNYGYTF.

The chain recombines TRBV6-1 with TRBJ1-5; the D gene is possibly TRBD1 (6 bases). The CDR3 is 17 residues long. Germline values: CDR1 MNHNS, CDR2 SASEGT. Trimming cost V 2 bases and J 0 bases, with 14 bases left between them. The CDR3 DNA follows: TGTGCCAGCAGTGAATTTTCTGGGGGCTATAGCAATCAGCCCCAGCATTTT. Protein: CASSEFSGGYSNQPQHF.

J is TRBJ1-2 and V is TRBV29-1; 9 bases match TRBD1. CDR3 size: 13 residues. Per the germline V gene, CDR1 is SQVTM and CDR2 is ANQGSEA. Trimming removed 6 bases from V and 3 bases from J; junction bases left unmatched: 5. The CDR3 sequence: CSVGQGNDYGYTF. As DNA, the CDR3 is TGCAGCGTCGGACAGGGGAACGACTATGGCTACACCTTC.

The chain couples TRBV6-5 to TRBJ1-3; no definite D call. The germline gives CDR1 MNHEY, CDR2 SVGAGI. V was pared by 7 bases and J by 0 bases, with 7 bases between. The CDR3 sequence is 13 residues long. The CDR3 sequence is CASKMSSGNTIYF. The DNA for the CDR3 is TGTGCCAGCAAAATGAGCTCTGGAAACACCATATATTTT.

The J gene is TRBJ1-2, the V gene TRBV28, with 7 bases aligning to TRBD1. V was clipped by 5 bases and J by 10 bases; unmatched bases: 7. CDR3 size: 12 residues. CDR1 MDHEN and CDR2 SYDVKM come from the germline V gene. In nucleotides, the CDR3 is TGTGCCAGCAGTACCCGACAGGGAACCTACACCTTC. Amino acids: CASSTRQGTYTF.

The CDR3 DNA reads as TGTGCCAGCTCACCGACTAGCGGGAGGTACGAGCAGTACTTC. Protein: CASSPTSGRYEQYF. The chain joins TRBV18 to TRBJ2-7; 13 bases agree with TRBD2. CDR3 length: 14 residues. Germline loops: CDR1 KGHSH, CDR2 LQKENI. Germline trimming cut 3 bases from V and 4 bases from J; bases unmatched to any gene: 0.

The chain is built from TRBV5-4 and TRBJ2-5; 9 bases agree with TRBD2. After removal of 7 bases from V and 5 bases from J, the junction contained 6 bases not matched to a gene. The CDR3 has 13 residues. Germline V gene lookup returns CDR1 SGHNT and CDR2 YYREEE (reference sequence). This CDR3 is CASYLAGDETQYF. The CDR3 DNA reads as TGTGCCAGCTACTTAGCGGGAGATGAGACCCAGTACTTC.

The count of this clone is one. The chain recombines TRBV7-2 with TRBJ2-5; a possible D gene is TRBD2 (5 bases). This CDR3 has 13 residues. The germline V and J ends were trimmed by 5 bases and 4 bases, with 11 bases remaining between them. Germline values: CDR1 SGHTA, CDR2 FQGNSA. This CDR3 reads CASSLGLPETQYF. CDR3 DNA: TGTGCCAGCAGCCTAGGACTCCCAGAGACCCAGTACTTC.